This is a list of T cell receptor beta chains from one sample in a study of CD4+ T cells in melanoma. The assay was immunoSEQ multiplex PCR, and TCRdb's table has in-frame clones only and misses some. Among over 15,000 clones, more than 70% were seen once, and the ten largest hold less than 15%. The sample was cells from a culture (not recorded whether cultured in vitro). These receptors originate from a human donor with melanoma. CDR3s include the opening cysteine and the closing phenylalanine or tryptophan. Each record gives: D gene, J gene, clone size, V gene, CDR3 DNA, CDR3 protein. The D gene is left open where the match is weak. For some rows the clone size is stated as once, few or many, or as a class when expanded; others skip it.

d_call: TRBD2
j_call: TRBJ2-1
clone_size: .
v_call: TRBV6-5
cdr3_nt: TGTGCCAGCAGCTTCTTAGCGGGGGGGTGGAATGAGCAGTTCTTC
cdr3_aa: CASSFLAGGWNEQFF

d_call: TRBD1
j_call: TRBJ2-1
clone_size: once
v_call: TRBV7-3
cdr3_nt: TGTGCCAGCAGCCTAGGGACAGGGCTGTACAATGAGCAGTTCTTC
cdr3_aa: CASSLGTGLYNEQFF

d_call: TRBD2
j_call: TRBJ2-5
clone_size: .
v_call: TRBV7-9
cdr3_nt: TGTGCCAGCAGCTTTTACTTAGCGGGGGAAGAGACCCAGTACTTC
cdr3_aa: CASSFYLAGEETQYF

d_call: .
j_call: TRBJ2-1
clone_size: .
v_call: TRBV7-2
cdr3_nt: TGTGCCAGCAGCTTGTTCAGGGCAAGCAATGAGCAGTTCTTC
cdr3_aa: CASSLFRASNEQFF

d_call: .
j_call: TRBJ1-5
clone_size: .
v_call: TRBV5-1
cdr3_nt: TGCGCCAGCAGCTTGGATGACAGTTATAATCAGCCCCAGCATTTT
cdr3_aa: CASSLDDSYNQPQHF

d_call: .
j_call: TRBJ2-2
clone_size: .
v_call: TRBV5-5
cdr3_nt: TGTGCCAGCAGCTTGGCAAGCGCGAACACCGGGGAGCTGTTTTTT
cdr3_aa: CASSLASANTGELFF

d_call: .
j_call: TRBJ2-5
clone_size: few
v_call: TRBV5-1
cdr3_nt: TGCGCCAGCAGTCAAGCGTCGGAAGAGACCCAGTACTTC
cdr3_aa: CASSQASEETQYF

d_call: TRBD2
j_call: TRBJ2-5
clone_size: .
v_call: TRBV11-2
cdr3_nt: TGTGCCAGCAGCTTTCTAGCGGGGGGGATTAACCAAGAGACCCAGTACTTC
cdr3_aa: CASSFLAGGINQETQYF

d_call: .
j_call: TRBJ1-6
clone_size: .
v_call: TRBV5-1
cdr3_nt: TGCGCCAGCAGCTTGGGGTCGGGAATAACAGGTTCACCCCTCCACTTT
cdr3_aa: CASSLGSGITGSPLHF

d_call: .
j_call: TRBJ1-1
clone_size: few
v_call: TRBV18
cdr3_nt: TGTGCCAGCTCACCACTCCCCATGAACACTGAAGCTTTCTTT
cdr3_aa: CASSPLPMNTEAFF

d_call: .
j_call: TRBJ1-4
clone_size: .
v_call: TRBV30
cdr3_nt: TGTGCCTGGAAAAGAGGGACCCCCAAGGGTGAAAAACTGTTTTTT
cdr3_aa: CAWKRGTPKGEKLFF

d_call: .
j_call: TRBJ1-5
clone_size: .
v_call: TRBV4-1
cdr3_nt: TGCGCCAGCAGCCATCTCCAGGGGTCTCATGGGCAGCCCCAGCATTTT
cdr3_aa: CASSHLQGSHGQPQHF

d_call: TRBD2
j_call: TRBJ2-3
clone_size: .
v_call: TRBV28
cdr3_nt: TGTGCCAGCAGTTTAAAGCGGGGGAGCACAGATACGCAGTATTTT
cdr3_aa: CASSLKRGSTDTQYF

d_call: .
j_call: TRBJ2-5
clone_size: .
v_call: TRBV5-1
cdr3_nt: TGCGCCAGCAGCTTGGGGGCGGGCCGGGAGACCCAGTACTTC
cdr3_aa: CASSLGAGRETQYF

d_call: .
j_call: TRBJ1-4
clone_size: .
v_call: TRBV27
cdr3_nt: TGTGCCAGTAGGACTCTGTCCGCAACTAATGAAAAACTGTTTTTT
cdr3_aa: CASRTLSATNEKLFF

d_call: .
j_call: TRBJ1-1
clone_size: .
v_call: TRBV18
cdr3_nt: TGTGCCAGCTCACCACAGCCCACAGATATGAACACTGAAGCTTTCTTT
cdr3_aa: CASSPQPTDMNTEAFF

d_call: TRBD1
j_call: TRBJ2-1
clone_size: .
v_call: TRBV30
cdr3_nt: TGTGCCTGGACTAAGGGGGCTTCCTACAATGAGCAGTTCTTC
cdr3_aa: CAWTKGASYNEQFF

d_call: .
j_call: TRBJ2-6
clone_size: .
v_call: TRBV12-5
cdr3_nt: TGTGCTAGTGGTTTGGCTGCGGGAAACTCTGGGGCCAACGTCCTGACTTTC
cdr3_aa: CASGLAAGNSGANVLTF

d_call: .
j_call: TRBJ2-7
clone_size: few
v_call: TRBV7-8
cdr3_nt: TGTGCCAGCAGCTTAGTGGGGAAGAACTACGAGCAGTACTTC
cdr3_aa: CASSLVGKNYEQYF

d_call: .
j_call: TRBJ2-5
clone_size: .
v_call: TRBV2
cdr3_nt: TGTGCCAGCAACCCCAGAGAGACCCAGTACTTC
cdr3_aa: CASNPRETQYF

d_call: .
j_call: TRBJ2-3
clone_size: .
v_call: TRBV5-6
cdr3_nt: TGTGCCAGCAGCTTGTCTGTGTATACGCAGTATTTT
cdr3_aa: CASSLSVYTQYF

d_call: TRBD2
j_call: TRBJ2-2
clone_size: .
v_call: TRBV29-1
cdr3_nt: TGCAGCGTTAGCGGGGGAGCCGGGGAGCTGTTTTTT
cdr3_aa: CSVSGGAGELFF

d_call: .
j_call: TRBJ2-1
clone_size: .
v_call: TRBV9
cdr3_nt: TGTGCCAGCAGCGTAGCTCCGGGGATGGGCTACAATGAGCAGTTCTTC
cdr3_aa: CASSVAPGMGYNEQFF

d_call: .
j_call: TRBJ2-5
clone_size: few
v_call: TRBV5-4
cdr3_nt: TGTGCCAGCAGCCCAACTCGGGACGTGGACCAAGAGACCCAGTACTTC
cdr3_aa: CASSPTRDVDQETQYF

d_call: .
j_call: TRBJ1-2
clone_size: .
v_call: TRBV9
cdr3_nt: TGTGCCAGCAGCGTAGTGGGGACTAACTATGGCTACACCTTC
cdr3_aa: CASSVVGTNYGYTF

d_call: TRBD2
j_call: TRBJ2-3
clone_size: few
v_call: TRBV9
cdr3_nt: TGTGCCAGCAGCGTAGCGGTAGCGGGGGCCGGCACAGATACGCAGTATTTT
cdr3_aa: CASSVAVAGAGTDTQYF

d_call: .
j_call: TRBJ1-2
clone_size: .
v_call: TRBV5-4
cdr3_nt: TGTGCCAGCAGAGATCCTTTTCCCGCAGGGGACCGGCCCGATGGCTACACCTTC
cdr3_aa: CASRDPFPAGDRPDGYTF

d_call: TRBD1
j_call: TRBJ1-5
clone_size: few
v_call: TRBV5-1
cdr3_nt: TGCGCCAGCAGCGAAGCAGGGGGTAGCAATCAGCCCCAGCATTTT
cdr3_aa: CASSEAGGSNQPQHF

d_call: .
j_call: TRBJ2-3
clone_size: .
v_call: TRBV5-1
cdr3_nt: TGCGCCAGCAGTCCCGCAGGACTCACAGATACGCAGTATTTT
cdr3_aa: CASSPAGLTDTQYF

d_call: .
j_call: TRBJ1-2
clone_size: .
v_call: TRBV9
cdr3_nt: TGTGCCAGCAGCGTAGGGACAGAGTCCCGCTATGGCTACACCTTC
cdr3_aa: CASSVGTESRYGYTF

d_call: .
j_call: TRBJ2-5
clone_size: .
v_call: TRBV6-1
cdr3_nt: TGTGCCAGCAGTGAATGGCGACTGACGGATAAAGAGACCCAGTACTTC
cdr3_aa: CASSEWRLTDKETQYF

d_call: .
j_call: TRBJ2-3
clone_size: .
v_call: TRBV13
cdr3_nt: TGTGCCAGCAGAACCCTTTGGGGGGGGCGAAGGGATACGCAGTATTTT
cdr3_aa: CASRTLWGGRRDTQYF

d_call: TRBD1
j_call: TRBJ1-1
clone_size: .
v_call: TRBV6-5
cdr3_nt: TGTGCCAGCAGGCTGACAGGGGGCTACACTGAAGCTTTCTTT
cdr3_aa: CASRLTGGYTEAFF

d_call: .
j_call: TRBJ2-1
clone_size: .
v_call: TRBV18
cdr3_nt: TGTGCCAGCTCACCACTCGGGGGTGGTGGCTACAATGAGCAGTTCTTC
cdr3_aa: CASSPLGGGGYNEQFF

d_call: .
j_call: TRBJ1-4
clone_size: .
v_call: TRBV13
cdr3_nt: TGTGCCAGCAGCTTAGGCGGCGGGGGCCGGAGAGGTAATGAAAAACTGTTTTTT
cdr3_aa: CASSLGGGGRRGNEKLFF

d_call: .
j_call: TRBJ2-2
clone_size: once
v_call: TRBV7-2
cdr3_nt: TGTGCCAGCAGCTTTCTAGGGGGAAGGACCGGGGAGCTGTTTTTT
cdr3_aa: CASSFLGGRTGELFF

d_call: TRBD2
j_call: TRBJ2-1
clone_size: .
v_call: TRBV9
cdr3_nt: TGTGCCAGCAGCGAGGGGGGCAGCGGGGGATTCTTGTATGAGCAGTTCTTC
cdr3_aa: CASSEGGSGGFLYEQFF

d_call: TRBD1
j_call: TRBJ2-7
clone_size: few
v_call: TRBV6-1
cdr3_nt: TGTGCCAGCAGTGAAGCGGGGACAGGGACCTACGAGCAGTACTTC
cdr3_aa: CASSEAGTGTYEQYF

d_call: TRBD1
j_call: TRBJ1-2
clone_size: .
v_call: TRBV4-1
cdr3_nt: TGCGCCAGCAGCCAGCCGGGACAGGGAGGTGAAGGCTACACCTTC
cdr3_aa: CASSQPGQGGEGYTF

d_call: TRBD1
j_call: TRBJ1-1
clone_size: .
v_call: TRBV6-6
cdr3_nt: TGTGCCAGCAGTTACCCCACAGGGGGGATCCCTGAAGCTTTCTTT
cdr3_aa: CASSYPTGGIPEAFF

d_call: TRBD2
j_call: TRBJ2-7
clone_size: few
v_call: TRBV6-1
cdr3_nt: TGTGCCAGCTTCGGGACCGGGACTAACTACGAGCAGTACTTC
cdr3_aa: CASFGTGTNYEQYF

d_call: TRBD2
j_call: TRBJ2-1
clone_size: .
v_call: TRBV7-2
cdr3_nt: TGTGCCAGCAGCTCCGGGACTAGCAACAATGAGCAGTTCTTC
cdr3_aa: CASSSGTSNNEQFF

d_call: .
j_call: TRBJ1-5
clone_size: .
v_call: TRBV30
cdr3_nt: TGTGCCTGGAGATCTAAGGGGGATAGCAATCAGCCCCAGCATTTT
cdr3_aa: CAWRSKGDSNQPQHF

d_call: .
j_call: TRBJ2-2
clone_size: .
v_call: TRBV7-2
cdr3_nt: TGTGCCAGCAGCTTTGCGGGGAACACCGGGGAGCTGTTTTTT
cdr3_aa: CASSFAGNTGELFF

d_call: .
j_call: TRBJ2-3
clone_size: once
v_call: TRBV5-5
cdr3_nt: TGTGCCAGCAGCTTGGGGGGGTACACAGATACGCAGTATTTT
cdr3_aa: CASSLGGYTDTQYF

d_call: .
j_call: TRBJ1-6
clone_size: .
v_call: TRBV30
cdr3_nt: TGTGCCTGGACCTCCGGGGTCAATTCACCCCTCCACTTT
cdr3_aa: CAWTSGVNSPLHF

d_call: .
j_call: TRBJ1-1
clone_size: .
v_call: TRBV20-1
cdr3_nt: TGCAGTGCTAGAGAGAACACTGAAGCTTTCTTT
cdr3_aa: CSARENTEAFF

d_call: .
j_call: TRBJ2-7
clone_size: .
v_call: TRBV6-6
cdr3_nt: TGTGCCAGCAACCGGGACGGCGTCTACGAGCAGTACTTC
cdr3_aa: CASNRDGVYEQYF

d_call: .
j_call: TRBJ1-1
clone_size: .
v_call: TRBV29-1
cdr3_nt: TGCAGCGTTACCCAACAGGCCGGTGGAACTGAAGCTTTCTTT
cdr3_aa: CSVTQQAGGTEAFF

d_call: .
j_call: TRBJ2-2
clone_size: once
v_call: TRBV7-9
cdr3_nt: TGTGCCAGCAGCCATGGCCTGACCGCAGCAGGGCGTTACACCGGGGAGCTGTTTTTT
cdr3_aa: CASSHGLTAAGRYTGELFF

d_call: .
j_call: TRBJ2-3
clone_size: .
v_call: TRBV25-1
cdr3_nt: TGTGCCAGCAGTCGTACCCCTCCAGATACGCAGTATTTT
cdr3_aa: CASSRTPPDTQYF

d_call: TRBD1
j_call: TRBJ1-4
clone_size: once
v_call: TRBV25-1
cdr3_nt: TGTGCCAGCAGTGAATTTGACAGGGGGAATAAACTGTTTTTT
cdr3_aa: CASSEFDRGNKLFF